The 22 T cell receptor beta chains below were found in one sample sequenced in a study of resident and recirculating memory T cells in vitiligo. Using immunoSEQ multiplex PCR, the repertoire was profiled, and TCRdb retains in-frame clones only, with some absent. Here the sample spans roughly 40,000 clones, around 90% being singletons. Sequencing used blood. Source of these receptors: a male donor with vitiligo.

This chain connects TRBV5-6 to TRBJ2-3; D is perhaps TRBD2 (7 bases). Trimming stripped 3 bases from V and 4 bases from J, with 15 bases between. Germline CDR1 is SGHDT and CDR2 is YYEEEE. There are 15 residues in the CDR3. CDR3 loop: CASSWGGPGADTQYF. Here the CDR3 DNA reads TGTGCCAGCAGCTGGGGGGGGCCGGGTGCAGATACGCAGTATTTT.

V is TRBV7-8 and J is TRBJ1-5; TRBD1 matches at 7 bases. The CDR3 is 14 amino acids. Germline lookup yields CDR1 SGHVS and CDR2 FQNEAQ. V lost 3 bases, J lost 9 bases, and 8 bases stayed unmatched. DNA of the CDR3: TGTGCCAGCAGCTTTGACAGGGCACAAGGGCCCCAGCATTTT. Protein sequence: CASSFDRAQGPQHF.

The V call is TRBV10-3, the J call TRBJ2-3; 7 nucleotides agree with TRBD2. Per germline, CDR1 ENHRY and CDR2 SYGVKD. V lost 5 bases and J lost 6; bases outside the gene matches: 5. CDR3 size: 13 residues. CDR3 region: CAISPTSPDTQYF. The CDR3 nucleotides read TGTGCCATCAGTCCGACTAGCCCCGATACGCAGTATTTT.

V and J are TRBV6-5 and TRBJ1-1, with 8 bases that match TRBD1. After removal of 4 bases from V and 2 bases from J, the junction contained 0 bases not matched to a gene. CDR1 MNHEY and CDR2 SVGAGI come from the germline V gene. This CDR3 has 13 residues. The CDR3 DNA sequence: TGTGCCAGCAGTTCAGGGGGCAACACTGAAGCTTTCTTT. Amino acids: CASSSGGNTEAFF.

The J gene is TRBJ1-2, the V gene TRBV4-1; D unclear. This CDR3 has 16 residues. The germline V gene has CDR1 MGHRA and CDR2 YSYEKL. V lost 1 base and J lost 6, with 18 bases in between. CDR3 bases: TGCGCCAGCAGCCAAGTTAGAGCTAATTCGGGAGATGGCTACACCTTC. This encodes CASSQVRANSGDGYTF.

This clone has just one count. The junction departs from the called germline gene at one end, perhaps through a read error. CDR3 residues: CAGSRDTDQPQHF. The CDR3 DNA follows: TGTGCCGGGAGCCGGGACACAGATCAGCCCCAGCATTTT. V gene TRBV30 combines with J gene TRBJ1-5; possibly TRBD1 for D (6 bases). Germline CDR1 is GTSNPN and CDR2 is SVGIG (reference sequence). CDR3 length: 13 amino acids.

The chain carries TRBV27 and TRBJ1-6; 7 bases fit TRBD1. J gave up 14 bases and V 4 bases, and 14 bases lay outside the gene matches. Germline lookup yields CDR1 MNHEY and CDR2 SMNVEV (reference sequence). The CDR3 loop spans 15 amino acids. This CDR3 reads CASSSTGDRRRTLHF. The CDR3 DNA reads TGTGCCAGCAGTTCAACAGGGGACCGCCGGAGGACCCTCCACTTT.

The chain joins TRBV30 to TRBJ2-5; D is undetermined. The CDR3 runs to 12 residues. Germline V gene data show CDR1 as GTSNPN and CDR2 as SVGIG (reference sequence). Trimming shortened V by 0 bases and J by 4 bases, and 6 bases separated the two germline ends. CDR3 bases: TGTGCCTGGAGTGTGTACTTAGAGACCCAGTACTTC. Its translation: CAWSVYLETQYF.

The V and J genes are TRBV5-5 and TRBJ2-5, with D unclear. The CDR3 totals 14 residues. CDR1 SGHKS and CDR2 YYEKEE come from the germline V gene (reference sequence). Trimming removed 0 bases at V and 0 bases at J, with 6 bases between. The chain's CDR3 is CASSLGRNQETQYF. CDR3 sequence (DNA): TGTGCCAGCAGCTTGGGCAGGAACCAAGAGACCCAGTACTTC.

V usage is TRBV5-1 and J usage is TRBJ1-6; D gene unclear. Trimming took 0 bases from V and 3 from J, leaving 4 bases between them. The CDR3 length is 14 residues. Germline V gene data show CDR1 as SGHRS and CDR2 as YFSETQ. The CDR3 bases are TGCGCCAGCAGCTTGGACTACTATAATTCACCCCTCCACTTT. It translates to CASSLDYYNSPLHF.

The chain uses TRBV21-1 and TRBJ1-6; the table's TRBD1 call for D was not verified on the DNA. TRBV21-1 is a known pseudogene. This CDR3 contains 15 residues. The DNA of the CDR3 is TGTGCCAGCAGCAAAGGGACAGGGGCGAATTCACCCCTCCACTTT. This translates into CASSKGTGANSPLHF.

J is TRBJ1-5 and V is TRBV28, with a possible D match to TRBD1 (6 bases). V was cut by 5 bases and J by 4 bases, with 12 bases left in between. The length of the CDR3 is 14 residues. Germline loops: CDR1 MDHEN, CDR2 SYDVKM. The CDR3 sequence: CASSQTGANQPQHF. The CDR3 region has the DNA TGTGCCAGCAGTCAGACAGGAGCTAATCAGCCCCAGCATTTT.

The CDR3 sequence is CATAPQGVAGDTQYF. The CDR3 DNA is TGTGCCACCGCCCCCCAGGGGGTCGCGGGGGATACGCAGTATTTT. This chain links TRBV2 with TRBJ2-3; D is perhaps TRBD1 (7 bases). There are 15 residues in the CDR3. V was pared by 10 bases and J by 6 bases, with 23 bases between. CDR1 is SNHLY and CDR2 is FYNNEI in the germline V gene.

V gene TRBV9 combines with J gene TRBJ2-3; 15 nucleotides agree with TRBD2. The ends lost 0 bases at V and 0 bases at J; junction bases unmatched: 8. In germline, CDR1 is SGDLS, CDR2 YYNGEE. This CDR3 spans 20 amino acids. For the CDR3, the DNA is TGTGCCAGCAGCGTAGTGGGACTAGCGGGGGGCATCCCTAGCACAGATACGCAGTATTTT. Amino acid sequence: CASSVVGLAGGIPSTDTQYF.

The chain joins TRBV15 to TRBJ2-5, with D possibly being TRBD2 (6 bases). The J call could be wrong; TRBJ2-7 is a better fit for the DNA end. The CDR3 sequence is 14 residues long. Germline V lookup: CDR1 LNHNV, CDR2 YYDKDF (reference sequence). The CDR3 bases are TGTGCCACCAGCAGAGTGAGTGCCGGGAGCGAGCAGTACTTC. Translated, it gives CATSRVSAGSEQYF.

By share of the sample, this clone is medium-sized. The chain uses TRBV10-3 and TRBJ1-5; TRBD1 agrees at 8 bases. Trimming cost V 11 bases and J 4 bases; bases outside gene matches: 4. The CDR3 sequence is 12 residues long. Germline lookup yields CDR1 ENHRY and CDR2 SYGVKD. Here the CDR3 reads CAVRDRNQPQHF. The CDR3 region has the DNA TGTGCCGTCCGGGACAGGAATCAGCCCCAGCATTTT.

This clone has just one count. This rearrangement joins TRBV30 to TRBJ1-1, with D possibly being TRBD1 (6 bases). The CDR3 extends over 12 amino acids. V dropped 7 bases and J dropped 0 bases, with 9 bases sitting between them. Germline-derived CDR1 and CDR2 are GTSNPN and SVGIG (reference sequence). As DNA, the CDR3 is TGTGCCTCCAGGACAGTGAACACTGAAGCTTTCTTT. This sequence encodes CASRTVNTEAFF.

This chain joins TRBV5-5 and TRBJ2-1; D is unresolved. Germline V gene sequence: CDR1 SGHKS, CDR2 YYEKEE (reference sequence). This CDR3 region has 14 residues. Trimming took off 0 bases at V and 5 bases at J, with 9 bases between the two ends. The CDR3 bases are TGTGCCAGCAGCTTGGTAACAGCAAACAATGAGCAGTTCTTC. Residues: CASSLVTANNEQFF.

CDR3 nucleotides: TGTGCCAGCAGCCAACCCAACGATGTAGCGGCAGATACGCAGTATTTT. It specifies CASSQPNDVAADTQYF. The V call is TRBV4-2, the J call TRBJ2-3, with a weak D call TRBD2 (6 bases). The CDR3 runs to 16 residues. V lost 2 bases and J lost 4, with 16 bases in between. Germline CDR1 reads LGHNA; CDR2 reads YNFKEQ.

This clone was detected only once. This rearrangement joins TRBV6-6 to TRBJ2-7, with TRBD2 identical over 12 bases. The CDR3 covers 16 residues. The germline V gene encodes CDR1 MNHNY and CDR2 SVGAGI (reference sequence). Trimming removed 10 bases from V and 5 bases from J; junction bases left unmatched: 15. CDR3 DNA sequence: TGTGCCACCGTCACTAGCGGGGGGTCCTCTCGAAACGAGCAGTACTTC. Translating it yields CATVTSGGSSRNEQYF.

The sample holds a few counts of this clone. The rearrangement joins TRBV6-5 to TRBJ1-5, with D hard to call. Trimming left V 2 bases short and J 2 bases short, with 7 bases between. Germline-derived CDR1 and CDR2 are MNHEY and SVGAGI. The CDR3 has 14 residues. CDR3 residues: CASSYGVGNQPQHF. DNA for the CDR3: TGTGCCAGCAGTTACGGAGTCGGCAATCAGCCCCAGCATTTT.

V gene TRBV7-3 combines with J gene TRBJ1-6, with TRBD1 as a possible D gene (5 bases). Germline CDR1 reads SGHTA; CDR2 reads FQGTGA. The V end lost 1 base, the J end lost 10 bases, and 14 bases lay between the germline ends. This CDR3 comprises 15 residues. The CDR3 sequence: CASSLNGPGSSPLHF. The CDR3 DNA sequence: TGTGCCAGCAGCTTAAATGGGCCAGGGTCCTCACCCCTCCACTTT.